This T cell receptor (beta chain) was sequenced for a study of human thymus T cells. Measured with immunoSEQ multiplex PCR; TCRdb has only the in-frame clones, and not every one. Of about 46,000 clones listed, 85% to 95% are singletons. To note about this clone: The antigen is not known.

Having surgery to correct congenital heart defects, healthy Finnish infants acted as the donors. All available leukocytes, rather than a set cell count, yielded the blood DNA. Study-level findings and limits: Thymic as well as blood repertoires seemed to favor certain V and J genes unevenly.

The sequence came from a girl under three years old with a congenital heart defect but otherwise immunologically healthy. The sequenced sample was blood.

CDR3: CASHRRSTGELFF. Written as DNA, the CDR3 is TGTGCCAGTCACAGGAGATCCACCGGGGAGCTGTTTTTT. The gene calls are TRBV6-1 and TRBJ2-2, with a tentative D call TRBD1 (5 bases). This CDR3 spans 13 amino acids. CDR1 is MNHNS, CDR2 SASEGT, per germline. The V end lost 9 bases, the J end lost 4 bases, and 12 bases lay between the germline ends.